Detailed here is one T cell receptor (beta chain). This entry is derived from a study of blood T cell repertoires in COVID-19. In the study overall: COVID-19 samples collected from the United States, Italy and Spain covered acute and convalescent phases. PBMCs, B-cell-depleted T cells, or T cells were the source of the cDNA or gDNA that made up the material.

V was pared by 4 bases and J by 0 bases, with 12 bases between. CDR3 length equals 15 residues. Study processing details: Reference gene primers were amplified, and this amplification served to estimate nucleated cell counts. Using immunoSEQ multiplex PCR, the repertoire was profiled, and TCRdb retains in-frame clones only, with some absent. The V and J calls and the clone size are those of that table, but D and trimming were determined from the DNA. The profile shows 250,000 to 300,000 clones, approximately 86% of them singletons. V and J are TRBV6-7 and TRBJ1-1; a weak D match, TRBD1 (6 bases). TRBV6-7 is annotated as an ORF whose role is uncertain. Material: peripheral blood. The clonotype was recovered from a man younger than 40 with active or convalescent COVID-19. CDR3 amino acids: CASSLFGDMNTEAFF. In nucleotides, the CDR3 is TGTGCCAGCAGTTTATTCGGGGACATGAACACTGAAGCTTTCTTT.